One T cell receptor (beta chain) is described in this entry. The antigen is undetermined. The data belong to a study of cytotoxic CD8 clonotypes in ibrutinib-treated CLL. Study in general: Partial responses numbered about 25 and complete responses 2; after a median about 62 months, 14 stayed remitted and around 12 progressed. Study results and caveats: On treatment, the uncommon public clonotypes contracted or remained stable. Patients had baseline clonality above age-matched healthy donors, and this clonality moved with circulating CD8+ T-cell counts.

CDR1 and CDR2 from the germline V gene are SEHNR and FQNEAQ (reference sequence). Trimming took 5 bases from V and 1 from J; bases not matched to a gene: 9. The CDR3 has 17 residues. The assay was immunoSEQ multiplex PCR, and TCRdb's table has in-frame clones only and misses some. This table holds 45,000 to 65,000 clones, less than 85% found once. TCR beta libraries used about 2.1 micrograms of DNA from cryopreserved PBMCs. The chain uses TRBV7-9 and TRBJ2-3; TRBD1 aligns across 10 bases. The source was PBMCs, collected after 24 months of ibrutinib treatment. This receptor was identified in a human donor with chronic lymphocytic leukemia. CDR3 DNA: TGTGCCAGCAGCCTCGGGACAGGGGCGGTCGGCACAGATACGCAGTATTTT. The encoded protein is CASSLGTGAVGTDTQYF.